Sequencing of this TCR beta chain was carried out in a study of blood T cell repertoires in COVID-19. Study overall: Researchers got acute and convalescent COVID-19 samples from the United States, Italy and Spain.

TCRdb's copy holds only in-frame clones and misses some; the assay was immunoSEQ multiplex PCR. The table shows 250,000 or so clones, with roughly nine tenths occurring only once. Trimming cost V 4 bases and J 4 bases; bases outside gene matches: 4. The CDR3 runs to 15 residues. Germline values: CDR1 SNHLY, CDR2 FYNNEI. The TCR sequence derives from a man between 35 and 55 years old with active or convalescent COVID-19. Sequencing was done on a sample of peripheral blood. J is TRBJ2-2 and V is TRBV2; 9 bases agree with TRBD1. As DNA, the CDR3 is TGTGCCAGCAGTGCCTTGACAGGGGGCACCGGGGAGCTGTTTTTT. This encodes CASSALTGGTGELFF.